This entry lists 24 T cell receptor beta chains sequenced from one sample in a study of T cell repertoires in cytomegalovirus infection. TCRdb redid the calling of the reads with MiXCR, one entry per CDR3 protein. The sample has 300,000 to 450,000 distinct CDR3 sequences; approximately 18% are singletons. Source material: PBMCs. The receptors here all came from a human donor in good health (CMV status not recorded). Some clones in this sample may be carry-over from other donors' samples.

The chain carries TRBV11-2 and TRBJ1-4; 7 nucleotides match TRBD1. The germline gives CDR1 SGHAT, CDR2 FQNNGV. CDR3 length equals 15 residues. Losses at the gene ends were 9 bases for V and 8 bases for J; bases not matched to a gene: 15. The CDR3 protein is CARSHAGTAYEKLFF. CDR3 nucleotide sequence: TGTGCCAGAAGCCATGCCGGGACAGCCTACGAAAAACTGTTTTTT.

This chain joins TRBV20-1 and TRBJ2-1, with D perhaps TRBD1 (6 bases). The CDR3 has 13 amino acids. Trimming removed 3 bases at V and 3 bases at J, with 9 bases between. Germline CDR1 and CDR2: DFQATT and SNEGSKA (reference sequence). This CDR3 reads CSASRGIYNEQFF. CDR3 DNA sequence: TGCAGTGCTAGTAGGGGGATCTACAATGAGCAGTTCTTC.

This clonotype has ten or more counts. J is TRBJ2-2 and V is TRBV12-3 or TRBV12-4; D possibly corresponds to TRBD2 (5 bases). The germline V and J ends were trimmed by 6 bases and 9 bases, with 11 bases remaining between them. The CDR3 totals 12 residues. The CDR3 loop reads CASSSGMWELFF. CDR3 nucleotide sequence: TGTGCCAGCAGCTCGGGGATGTGGGAGCTGTTTTTT.

V and J are TRBV7-9 and TRBJ2-1; TRBD2 matches at 8 bases. CDR1 is SEHNR and CDR2 is FQNEAQ in the germline V gene (reference sequence). V dropped 1 base and J dropped 9; count of bases not matched to a gene: 11. The CDR3 is 16 residues long. CDR3 sequence (DNA): TGTGCCAGCAGCTTAGGGGGACTAGTGAGGGGGACTGAGCAGTTCTTC. It translates to CASSLGGLVRGTEQFF.

In its sample, this clonotype was seen a few times. The chain employs TRBV9 and TRBJ2-1, with TRBD2 matching over 7 bases. CDR1 SGDLS and CDR2 YYNGEE come from the germline V gene. Unmatched junction bases numbered 6, after V lost 3 bases and J lost 3 bases. The CDR3 is 15 amino acids. The CDR3 sequence is CASSAAGNSYNEQFF. CDR3 in DNA: TGTGCCAGCAGCGCAGCGGGAAACAGCTACAATGAGCAGTTCTTC.

This clonotype was seen only once. Germline and junction disagree at one end, which may indicate a read error. V gene TRBV7-2 combines with J gene TRBJ2-3; perhaps TRBD2 as D (6 bases). CDR3 size: 12 residues. Germline CDR1 and CDR2: SGHTA and FQGNSA. CDR3 DNA: TGTGCCTGCAGCTTACGGGGGGATACGCAGTATTTT. Its translation is CACSLRGDTQYF.

This clonotype turned up a few times. The J gene is TRBJ1-2, the V gene TRBV5-5; D perhaps matches TRBD1 (6 bases). CDR1 and CDR2 from the germline V gene are SGHKS and YYEKEE (reference sequence). This CDR3 is 14 amino acids long. V lost 0 bases, J lost 4 bases, and 10 bases lay in between. DNA for the CDR3: TGTGCCAGCAGCTTGGCCCAGGGGCTCTATGGCTACACCTTC. It is translated as CASSLAQGLYGYTF.

With respect to this clonotype: One junction end does not reproduce the germline sequence, and a read error may be involved. This chain links TRBV12-3 or TRBV12-4 with TRBJ1-6; D gene uncertain. CDR3 length: 13 amino acids. CDR3: CASSLAYNSPLHF. CDR3 bases: TGTGCCAGCAGTCTCGCCTACAATTCACCCCTCCACTTT.

This clonotype was seen more than once but under ten times. This chain uses TRBV27 with TRBJ1-1; TRBD1 matches 8 bases. There are 14 residues in the CDR3. CDR1 and CDR2 (germline): MNHEY, SMNVEV (reference sequence). The junction had 1 base not matched to a gene; V was cut back by 4 bases and J by 0 bases. The CDR3 nucleotides are TGTGCCAGCAGTTGGACAGGGCTGAACACTGAAGCTTTCTTT. Translating it yields CASSWTGLNTEAFF.

The table lists this clonotype with many counts. This sequence joins TRBV24-1 and TRBJ1-5; D is uncertain. V was cut by 5 bases and J by 3 bases, with 7 bases left in between. The CDR3 contains 13 residues. CDR1 is KGHDR, CDR2 SFDVKD, per germline. The CDR3 loop is CATSGAPNQPQHF. CDR3 sequence (DNA): TGTGCCACCAGTGGAGCGCCCAATCAGCCCCAGCATTTT.

V gene TRBV6-2 or TRBV6-3 combines with J gene TRBJ2-1; 9 positions agree with TRBD2. J was trimmed by 8 bases and V by 0 bases; bases with no gene match: 11. The CDR3 contains 17 residues. The germline gives CDR1 MNHEY, CDR2 SVGEGT. CDR3 in amino acids: CASSYSLLAGSGDEQFF. The CDR3 bases are TGTGCCAGCAGTTACTCGTTGCTAGCGGGGTCCGGGGATGAGCAGTTCTTC.

The chain joins TRBV7-2 to TRBJ2-5; a weak D match, TRBD1 (5 bases). Germline assignment: CDR1 SGHTA and CDR2 FQGNSA. V was trimmed by 0 bases and J by 5 bases, leaving 10 bases between them. The CDR3 runs to 14 residues. CDR3 amino acids: CASSLAGLLETQYF. As DNA, the CDR3 is TGTGCCAGCAGCTTAGCGGGGCTTCTGGAGACCCAGTACTTC. The variable domain in full, with the rest retrieved from reference TRBV7-2 and TRBJ2-5, is GAGVSQSPSNKVTEKGKDVELRCDPISGHTALYWYRQSLGQGLEFLIYFQGNSAPDKSGLPSDRFSAERTGGSVSTLTIQRTQQEDSAVYLCASSLAGLLETQYFGPGTRLLVL.

This clonotype was observed many times. The chain carries TRBV7-2 and TRBJ2-7; 10 nucleotides align to TRBD2. The CDR3 has 15 residues. J was trimmed by 2 bases and V by 5 bases; bases with no gene match: 6. Germline CDR1 is SGHTA and CDR2 is FQGNSA. The CDR3 reads CASSRTSGTTYEQYF. In DNA, the CDR3 is TGTGCCAGCAGCCGTACTAGCGGGACGACCTACGAGCAGTACTTC.

The chain couples TRBV19 to TRBJ2-3; no reliable D call. The V and J ends lost 10 bases and 0 bases respectively, with 11 bases between them. The length of the CDR3 is 13 residues. CDR1 and CDR2 from the germline V gene are LNHDA and SQIVND (reference sequence). The CDR3 region has the DNA TGTGCCACCGCAGTTTGGAGCACAGATACGCAGTATTTT. Translation: CATAVWSTDTQYF.

This clonotype appeared many times. The rearrangement uses TRBV12-3 or TRBV12-4 and TRBJ2-6, with TRBD2 identical over 7 bases. Trimming at V came to 5 bases and at J to 3 bases, leaving 7 bases not matched to a gene. The CDR3 is 16 amino acids. Here the CDR3 DNA reads TGTGCCAGCAGTCCAGAGACTAGCTATGGGGCCAACGTCCTGACTTTC. Translating gives CASSPETSYGANVLTF.

On this clonotype: The germline gene is not matched at one end of the junction; a read error may be the cause. V usage is TRBV7-2 and J usage is TRBJ1-5, with D possibly being TRBD1 (5 bases). The germline gives CDR1 SGHTA, CDR2 FQGNSA. The CDR3 is 17 residues long. The CDR3 sequence: CVSSPNQPGNGNQPQHF. The CDR3 DNA sequence: TGTGTCAGCAGCCCCAACCAGCCAGGGAATGGCAATCAGCCCCAGCATTTC.

This clonotype counts as medium-sized (0.01 to 0.1%). This sequence joins TRBV7-2 and TRBJ1-6, with a weak D call TRBD1 (5 bases). V was clipped by 7 bases and J by 8 bases, with 15 bases between them. The CDR3 is 14 amino acids. The germline CDR1 and CDR2 sequences are SGHTA and FQGNSA. The CDR3 loop is CASTADLGDSPLHF. CDR3 nucleotide sequence: TGTGCCAGCACCGCGGACTTAGGGGATTCACCCCTCCACTTT.

This clonotype turned up a few times. V usage is TRBV4-3 and J usage is TRBJ2-7, with D possibly being TRBD1 (6 bases). The CDR3 extends over 15 amino acids. The V gene's germline CDR1 is LGHNA and CDR2 YSLEER. Trimming stripped 3 bases from V and 3 bases from J, with 15 bases between. CDR3 in DNA: TGCGCCAGCAGCCAGGAAGTTGGACAGTTCTACGAGCAGTACTTC. Amino acids: CASSQEVGQFYEQYF.

This clonotype has a handful of counts. The V gene is TRBV7-2, the J gene TRBJ2-3; TRBD2 matches 14 bases. V gave up 1 base and J gave up 5 bases; unmatched junction bases: 5. The CDR3 sequence is 17 residues long. The germline CDR1 and CDR2 sequences are SGHTA and FQGNSA. This CDR3 is CASSLGLAGGPGDTQYF. Written as DNA, the CDR3 is TGTGCCAGCAGCTTAGGACTAGCGGGAGGGCCGGGAGATACGCAGTATTTT.

This clonotype was seen at least ten times. The rearrangement joins TRBV7-6 to TRBJ2-1; 11 nucleotides match TRBD2. Germline CDR1 and CDR2: SGHVS and FNYEAQ. The junction had 8 bases not matched to a gene; V was cut back by 4 bases and J by 0 bases. The CDR3 has 18 residues. CDR3 in DNA: TGTGCCAGCAGCTCTGGAGCTAGCGGGGGGTTCTCCTACAATGAGCAGTTCTTC. Amino acids: CASSSGASGGFSYNEQFF.

The V call is TRBV19, the J call TRBJ2-4; 7 bases are a match to TRBD1. Trimming at V came to 4 bases and at J to 7 bases, leaving 19 bases not matched to a gene. The CDR3 consists of 18 residues. Germline CDR1 LNHDA, CDR2 SQIVND (reference sequence). CDR3: CASSRDPWTGAAGNIQYF. The CDR3 nucleotides are TGTGCCAGTAGTAGGGATCCATGGACAGGTGCTGCAGGGAACATTCAGTACTTC.

This clonotype has at least ten counts. The rearrangement joins TRBV7-8 to TRBJ2-3; D remains unclear. Trimming left V 1 base short and J 6 bases short, with 8 bases between. The CDR3 is 13 residues long. Germline V gene data show CDR1 as SGHVS and CDR2 as FQNEAQ. The CDR3 DNA sequence: TGTGCCAGCAGCTTAGTTTACGCGGATACGCAGTATTTT. This gives the protein CASSLVYADTQYF.

This chain uses TRBV2 with TRBJ2-5, with D uncertain. Germline loops: CDR1 SNHLY, CDR2 FYNNEI. The CDR3 sequence is 13 residues long. V was pared by 6 bases and J by 2 bases, with 10 bases between. CDR3 protein: CASSQSRQETQYF. CDR3 DNA sequence: TGTGCCAGCAGCCAGTCGCGGCAAGAGACCCAGTACTTC.

The chain joins TRBV7-8 to TRBJ2-4, with 8 bases fitting TRBD1. Trimming cost V 5 bases and J 7 bases; bases outside gene matches: 4. Germline assignment: CDR1 SGHVS and CDR2 FQNEAQ. The CDR3 is 13 residues long. The CDR3 reads CASSITGGNIQYF. In DNA form, the CDR3 reads TGTGCCAGCAGCATTACAGGGGGTAACATTCAGTACTTC.